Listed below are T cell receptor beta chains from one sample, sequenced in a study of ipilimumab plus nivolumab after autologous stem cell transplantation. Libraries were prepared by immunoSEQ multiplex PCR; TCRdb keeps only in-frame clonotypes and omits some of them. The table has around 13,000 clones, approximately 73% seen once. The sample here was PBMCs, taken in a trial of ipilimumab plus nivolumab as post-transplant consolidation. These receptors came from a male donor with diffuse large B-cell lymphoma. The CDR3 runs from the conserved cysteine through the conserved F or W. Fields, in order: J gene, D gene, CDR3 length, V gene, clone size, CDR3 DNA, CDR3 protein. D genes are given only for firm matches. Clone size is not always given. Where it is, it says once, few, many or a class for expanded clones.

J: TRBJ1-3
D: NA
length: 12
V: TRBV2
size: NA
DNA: TGTGCCAGCAGTGCAGATGGAAACACCATATATTTT
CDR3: CASSADGNTIYF

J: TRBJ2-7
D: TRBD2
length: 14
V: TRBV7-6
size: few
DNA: TGTGCCAGCAGCTTAGCTAGCGGGAGTTACGAGCAGTACTTC
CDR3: CASSLASGSYEQYF

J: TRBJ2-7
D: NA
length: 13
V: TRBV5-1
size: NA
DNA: TGCGCCAGCAGTTTGGGGTCGGTTGGCGAGCAGTACTTC
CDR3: CASSLGSVGEQYF

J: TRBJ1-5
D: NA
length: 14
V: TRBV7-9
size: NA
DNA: TGTGCCAGCAGCTTAGAAGGGGTGTTCCAGCCCCAGCATTTT
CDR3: CASSLEGVFQPQHF

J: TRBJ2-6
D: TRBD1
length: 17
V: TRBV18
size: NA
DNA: TGTGCCAGCTCACCTTTGGGACAGGGTGACGGGGCCAACGTCCTGACTTTC
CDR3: CASSPLGQGDGANVLTF

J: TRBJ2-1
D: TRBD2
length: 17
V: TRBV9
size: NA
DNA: TGTGCCAGCAGCGTACCCCGCGCGGGAGGGGGCTACAATGAGCAGTTCTTC
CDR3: CASSVPRAGGGYNEQFF

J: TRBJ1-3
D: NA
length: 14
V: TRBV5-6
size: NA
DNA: TGTGCCAGCAGCTTCTGGGGGCGCGGAAACACCATATATTTT
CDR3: CASSFWGRGNTIYF

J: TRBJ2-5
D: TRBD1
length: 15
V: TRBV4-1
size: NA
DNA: TGCGCCAGCAGCCTGTTCGACAGGGGGCGAGAGACCCAGTACTTC
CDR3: CASSLFDRGRETQYF

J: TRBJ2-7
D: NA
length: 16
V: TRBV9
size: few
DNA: TGTGCCAGCAGCGTAGGACCCCAGGTGAGCTCCTACGAGCAGTACTTC
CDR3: CASSVGPQVSSYEQYF

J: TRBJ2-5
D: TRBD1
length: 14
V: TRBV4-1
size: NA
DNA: TGCGCCAGCAGCCGACAGGGGGAGCGCGAGACCCAGTACTTC
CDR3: CASSRQGERETQYF

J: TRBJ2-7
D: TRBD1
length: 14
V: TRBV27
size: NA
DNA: TGTGCCAGCAGTCGGACAGGGGGGTCCTACGAGCAGTACTTC
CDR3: CASSRTGGSYEQYF

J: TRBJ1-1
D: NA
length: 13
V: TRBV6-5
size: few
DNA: TGTGCCAGCAGTTACCAAGACAACACTGAAGCTTTCTTT
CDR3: CASSYQDNTEAFF

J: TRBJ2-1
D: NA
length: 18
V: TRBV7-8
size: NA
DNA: TGTGCCAGCAGCTTATCGGCCCGGCGGCTAGTAAATTGGTATGAGCAGTTCTTC
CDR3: CASSLSARRLVNWYEQFF

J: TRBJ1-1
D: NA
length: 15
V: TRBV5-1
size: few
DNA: TGCGCCAGCAGCTTGAGAGGTGATGGGAACACTGAAGCTTTCTTT
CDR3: CASSLRGDGNTEAFF

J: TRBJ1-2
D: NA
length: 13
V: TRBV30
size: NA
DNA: TGTGCCTGGAGTCTATACACTAACTATGGCTACACCTTC
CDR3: CAWSLYTNYGYTF

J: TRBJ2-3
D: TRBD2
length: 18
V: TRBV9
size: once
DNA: TGTGCCAGCAGCGTAGGTGGTAGCGGGGGGGGAGGGACAGATACGCAGTATTTT
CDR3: CASSVGGSGGGGTDTQYF

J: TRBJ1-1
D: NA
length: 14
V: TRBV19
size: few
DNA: TGTGCCAGTAGTATAAGGGTGGGTTACACTGAAGCTTTCTTT
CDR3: CASSIRVGYTEAFF

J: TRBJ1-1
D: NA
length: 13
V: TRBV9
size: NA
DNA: TGTGCCAGCAGCTCTCCCGGGACCTCTGAAGCTTTCTTT
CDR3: CASSSPGTSEAFF

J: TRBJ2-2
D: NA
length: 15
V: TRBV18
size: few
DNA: TGTGCCAGCTCACCCCCGGACAGCGGGCCCGGGGAGCTGTTTTTT
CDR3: CASSPPDSGPGELFF

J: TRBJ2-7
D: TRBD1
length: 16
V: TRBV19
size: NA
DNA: TGTGCCAGTAGTATTGGGCAGGGGGTAAGCTCCTACGAGCAGTACTTC
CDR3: CASSIGQGVSSYEQYF

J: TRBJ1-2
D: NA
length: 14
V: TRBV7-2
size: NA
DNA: TGTGCCAGCAGCCCAATTACAGGGCTCTATGGCTACACCTTC
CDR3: CASSPITGLYGYTF

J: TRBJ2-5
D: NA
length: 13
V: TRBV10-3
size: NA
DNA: TGTGCCATTGATCCGGGACTCCCGGGGGAGCAGTACTTC
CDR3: CAIDPGLPGEQYF

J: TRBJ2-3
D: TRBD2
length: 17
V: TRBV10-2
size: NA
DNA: TGCGCCAGCAGTCGTAGCGGGAGGGCCGGGGGCACAGATACGCAGTATTTT
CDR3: CASSRSGRAGGTDTQYF

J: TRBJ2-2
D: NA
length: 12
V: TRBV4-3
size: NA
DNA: TGCGCCAGCTTTTCCAACACCGGGGAGCTGTTTTTT
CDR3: CASFSNTGELFF

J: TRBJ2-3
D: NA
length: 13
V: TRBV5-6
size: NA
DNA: TGTGCCAGCAGCTTGGTGGGCACAGATACGCAGTATTTT
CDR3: CASSLVGTDTQYF

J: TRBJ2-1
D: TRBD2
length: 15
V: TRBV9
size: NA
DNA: TGTGCCAGCAGCACCGGGACTAACTTTGGGGATGAGCAGTTCTTC
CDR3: CASSTGTNFGDEQFF

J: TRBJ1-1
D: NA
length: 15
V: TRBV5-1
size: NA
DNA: TGCGCCAGCAGCTTGGCGCAGGGCCCCTACACTGAAGCTTTCTTT
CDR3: CASSLAQGPYTEAFF

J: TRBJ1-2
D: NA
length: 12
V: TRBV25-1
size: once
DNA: TGTGCCAGCAACCTAGGCGGGGATGGCTACACCTTC
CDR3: CASNLGGDGYTF

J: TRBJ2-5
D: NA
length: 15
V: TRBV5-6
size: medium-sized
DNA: TGTGCCAGCAGCTCCACGGACGGGCACCAAGAGACCCAGTACTTC
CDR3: CASSSTDGHQETQYF

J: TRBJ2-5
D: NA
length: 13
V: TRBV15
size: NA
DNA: TGTGCCACCAGCACCAGATCGGGAGAGACCCAGTACTTC
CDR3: CATSTRSGETQYF

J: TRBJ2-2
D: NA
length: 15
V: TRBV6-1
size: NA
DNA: TGTGCCAGCAAAACGGCTGGTCGGGGCACCGGGGAGCTGTTTTTT
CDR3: CASKTAGRGTGELFF

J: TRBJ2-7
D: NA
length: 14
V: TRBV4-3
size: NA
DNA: TGCGCCAGCAGCCAAGTAGGGGGGGGAAACGAGCAGTACTTC
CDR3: CASSQVGGGNEQYF

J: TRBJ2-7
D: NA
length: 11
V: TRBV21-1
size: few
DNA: TGTGCCAGGGCGCGTCACCACGAGCAGTACTTC
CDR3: CARARHHEQYF

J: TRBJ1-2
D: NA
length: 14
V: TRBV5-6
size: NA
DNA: TGTGCCAGCAGCTTGTTCAGCTTTAACTATGGCTACACCTTC
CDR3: CASSLFSFNYGYTF

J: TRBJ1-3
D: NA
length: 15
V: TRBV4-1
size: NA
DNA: TGCGCCAGCAGCCAAGGGGGGAGCTCTGGAAACACCATATATTTT
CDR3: CASSQGGSSGNTIYF

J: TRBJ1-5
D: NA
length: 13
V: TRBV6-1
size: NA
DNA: TGTGGCACGTCTGGAGGGGGCAATCAGCCCCAGCATTTT
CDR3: CGTSGGGNQPQHF

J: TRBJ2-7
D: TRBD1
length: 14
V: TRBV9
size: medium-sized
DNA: TGTGCCAGCAGCCCTCGGGACAGCTTCTACGAGCAGTACTTC
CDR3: CASSPRDSFYEQYF

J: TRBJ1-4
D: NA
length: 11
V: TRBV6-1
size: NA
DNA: TGTGCCAGCAGTTTGAATGAAAAACTGTTTTTT
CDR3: CASSLNEKLFF

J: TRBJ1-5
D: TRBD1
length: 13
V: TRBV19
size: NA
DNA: TGTGCCAGTAGTACCGATCGACAGGGTTGGAGGCATTTT
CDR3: CASSTDRQGWRHF

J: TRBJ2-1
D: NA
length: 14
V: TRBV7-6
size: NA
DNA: TGTGCCAGCAGCTTAGAGGGCTCCTACAATGAGCAGTTCTTC
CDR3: CASSLEGSYNEQFF

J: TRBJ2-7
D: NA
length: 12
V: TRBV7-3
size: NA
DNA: TGTGCCAGCAGCTTTAGGAGCGACGAGCAGTACTTC
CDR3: CASSFRSDEQYF

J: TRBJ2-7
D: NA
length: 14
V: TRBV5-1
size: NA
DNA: TGCGCCAGTAAACACGGCGATGGGGACTACGAGCAGTACTTC
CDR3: CASKHGDGDYEQYF

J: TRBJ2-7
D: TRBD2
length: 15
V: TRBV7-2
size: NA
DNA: TGTGCCAGCAGCTTCGGGGGGGGTTATACCTACGAGCAGTACTTC
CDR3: CASSFGGGYTYEQYF

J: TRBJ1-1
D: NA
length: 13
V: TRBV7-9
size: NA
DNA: TGTGCCAGCAGCCTTCTACAGGACACTGAAGCTTTCTTT
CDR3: CASSLLQDTEAFF

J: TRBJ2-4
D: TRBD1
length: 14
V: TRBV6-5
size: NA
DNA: TGTGCCAGCAGTTACGGGACAGGGGGCAACATTCAGTACTTC
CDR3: CASSYGTGGNIQYF

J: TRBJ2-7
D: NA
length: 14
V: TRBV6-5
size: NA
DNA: TGTGCCGAAGGGACGGCCGACTTCTCCTACGAGCAGTACTTC
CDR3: CAEGTADFSYEQYF

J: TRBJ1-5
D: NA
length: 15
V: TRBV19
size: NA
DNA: TGTGCCAGTAGTATATGGACGGATAGCAATCAGCCCCAGCATTTT
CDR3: CASSIWTDSNQPQHF

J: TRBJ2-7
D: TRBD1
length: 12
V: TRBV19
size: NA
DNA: TGTGCCACTAGCGACAGGGGCTACGAGCAGTACTTC
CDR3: CATSDRGYEQYF

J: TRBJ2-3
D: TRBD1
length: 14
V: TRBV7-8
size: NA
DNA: TGTGCCAGCAGCTTCGGACAGGGGGCAGATACGCAGTATTTT
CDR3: CASSFGQGADTQYF

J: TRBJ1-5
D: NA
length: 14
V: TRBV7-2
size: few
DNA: TGTGCCAGCAGCTTAGAAGGCAGGGATCAGCCCCAGCATTTT
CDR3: CASSLEGRDQPQHF

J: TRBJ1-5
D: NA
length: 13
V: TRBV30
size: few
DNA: TGTGCCTGGAGTTCTATGGATGGTCAGCCCCAGCATTTT
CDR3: CAWSSMDGQPQHF

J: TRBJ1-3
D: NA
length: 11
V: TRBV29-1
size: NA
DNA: TGCAGCGTTGAATCCTTCGGGACCATATATTTT
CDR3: CSVESFGTIYF

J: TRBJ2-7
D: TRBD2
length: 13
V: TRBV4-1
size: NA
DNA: TGCGCCAGCAGCCGAACTAGCGACTACGAGCAGTACTTC
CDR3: CASSRTSDYEQYF

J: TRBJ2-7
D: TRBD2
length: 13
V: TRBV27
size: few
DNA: TGTGCCAGCAGTTCGAGCGGGAGTTTCGAGCAGTACTTC
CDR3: CASSSSGSFEQYF

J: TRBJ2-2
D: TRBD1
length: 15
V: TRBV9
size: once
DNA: TGTGCCAGCAGCAAATGGACAGGGGGCACCGGGGAGCTGTTTTTT
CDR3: CASSKWTGGTGELFF

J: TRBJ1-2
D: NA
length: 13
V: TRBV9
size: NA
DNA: TGTGCCAGCAGCGTAGCTGAAAACTATGGCTACACCTTC
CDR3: CASSVAENYGYTF

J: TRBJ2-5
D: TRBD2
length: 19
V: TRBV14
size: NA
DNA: TGTGCCAGCAGCCCCCTTCGCTCTAGCGGGGGGGTTAGGGGAGAGACCCAGTACTTC
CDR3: CASSPLRSSGGVRGETQYF

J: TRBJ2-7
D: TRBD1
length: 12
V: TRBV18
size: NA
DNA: TGTGCCAGCTCAGCGACAGGGGACGAGCAGTACTTC
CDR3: CASSATGDEQYF

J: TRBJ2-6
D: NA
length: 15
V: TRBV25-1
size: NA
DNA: TGTGCCAGCAGTGAATACAGGGCCGGGGCCAACGTCCTGACTTTC
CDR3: CASSEYRAGANVLTF

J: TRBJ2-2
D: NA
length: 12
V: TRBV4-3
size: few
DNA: TGCGCCAGCAGGCGGGTGGACGGGGAGCTGTTTTTT
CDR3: CASRRVDGELFF